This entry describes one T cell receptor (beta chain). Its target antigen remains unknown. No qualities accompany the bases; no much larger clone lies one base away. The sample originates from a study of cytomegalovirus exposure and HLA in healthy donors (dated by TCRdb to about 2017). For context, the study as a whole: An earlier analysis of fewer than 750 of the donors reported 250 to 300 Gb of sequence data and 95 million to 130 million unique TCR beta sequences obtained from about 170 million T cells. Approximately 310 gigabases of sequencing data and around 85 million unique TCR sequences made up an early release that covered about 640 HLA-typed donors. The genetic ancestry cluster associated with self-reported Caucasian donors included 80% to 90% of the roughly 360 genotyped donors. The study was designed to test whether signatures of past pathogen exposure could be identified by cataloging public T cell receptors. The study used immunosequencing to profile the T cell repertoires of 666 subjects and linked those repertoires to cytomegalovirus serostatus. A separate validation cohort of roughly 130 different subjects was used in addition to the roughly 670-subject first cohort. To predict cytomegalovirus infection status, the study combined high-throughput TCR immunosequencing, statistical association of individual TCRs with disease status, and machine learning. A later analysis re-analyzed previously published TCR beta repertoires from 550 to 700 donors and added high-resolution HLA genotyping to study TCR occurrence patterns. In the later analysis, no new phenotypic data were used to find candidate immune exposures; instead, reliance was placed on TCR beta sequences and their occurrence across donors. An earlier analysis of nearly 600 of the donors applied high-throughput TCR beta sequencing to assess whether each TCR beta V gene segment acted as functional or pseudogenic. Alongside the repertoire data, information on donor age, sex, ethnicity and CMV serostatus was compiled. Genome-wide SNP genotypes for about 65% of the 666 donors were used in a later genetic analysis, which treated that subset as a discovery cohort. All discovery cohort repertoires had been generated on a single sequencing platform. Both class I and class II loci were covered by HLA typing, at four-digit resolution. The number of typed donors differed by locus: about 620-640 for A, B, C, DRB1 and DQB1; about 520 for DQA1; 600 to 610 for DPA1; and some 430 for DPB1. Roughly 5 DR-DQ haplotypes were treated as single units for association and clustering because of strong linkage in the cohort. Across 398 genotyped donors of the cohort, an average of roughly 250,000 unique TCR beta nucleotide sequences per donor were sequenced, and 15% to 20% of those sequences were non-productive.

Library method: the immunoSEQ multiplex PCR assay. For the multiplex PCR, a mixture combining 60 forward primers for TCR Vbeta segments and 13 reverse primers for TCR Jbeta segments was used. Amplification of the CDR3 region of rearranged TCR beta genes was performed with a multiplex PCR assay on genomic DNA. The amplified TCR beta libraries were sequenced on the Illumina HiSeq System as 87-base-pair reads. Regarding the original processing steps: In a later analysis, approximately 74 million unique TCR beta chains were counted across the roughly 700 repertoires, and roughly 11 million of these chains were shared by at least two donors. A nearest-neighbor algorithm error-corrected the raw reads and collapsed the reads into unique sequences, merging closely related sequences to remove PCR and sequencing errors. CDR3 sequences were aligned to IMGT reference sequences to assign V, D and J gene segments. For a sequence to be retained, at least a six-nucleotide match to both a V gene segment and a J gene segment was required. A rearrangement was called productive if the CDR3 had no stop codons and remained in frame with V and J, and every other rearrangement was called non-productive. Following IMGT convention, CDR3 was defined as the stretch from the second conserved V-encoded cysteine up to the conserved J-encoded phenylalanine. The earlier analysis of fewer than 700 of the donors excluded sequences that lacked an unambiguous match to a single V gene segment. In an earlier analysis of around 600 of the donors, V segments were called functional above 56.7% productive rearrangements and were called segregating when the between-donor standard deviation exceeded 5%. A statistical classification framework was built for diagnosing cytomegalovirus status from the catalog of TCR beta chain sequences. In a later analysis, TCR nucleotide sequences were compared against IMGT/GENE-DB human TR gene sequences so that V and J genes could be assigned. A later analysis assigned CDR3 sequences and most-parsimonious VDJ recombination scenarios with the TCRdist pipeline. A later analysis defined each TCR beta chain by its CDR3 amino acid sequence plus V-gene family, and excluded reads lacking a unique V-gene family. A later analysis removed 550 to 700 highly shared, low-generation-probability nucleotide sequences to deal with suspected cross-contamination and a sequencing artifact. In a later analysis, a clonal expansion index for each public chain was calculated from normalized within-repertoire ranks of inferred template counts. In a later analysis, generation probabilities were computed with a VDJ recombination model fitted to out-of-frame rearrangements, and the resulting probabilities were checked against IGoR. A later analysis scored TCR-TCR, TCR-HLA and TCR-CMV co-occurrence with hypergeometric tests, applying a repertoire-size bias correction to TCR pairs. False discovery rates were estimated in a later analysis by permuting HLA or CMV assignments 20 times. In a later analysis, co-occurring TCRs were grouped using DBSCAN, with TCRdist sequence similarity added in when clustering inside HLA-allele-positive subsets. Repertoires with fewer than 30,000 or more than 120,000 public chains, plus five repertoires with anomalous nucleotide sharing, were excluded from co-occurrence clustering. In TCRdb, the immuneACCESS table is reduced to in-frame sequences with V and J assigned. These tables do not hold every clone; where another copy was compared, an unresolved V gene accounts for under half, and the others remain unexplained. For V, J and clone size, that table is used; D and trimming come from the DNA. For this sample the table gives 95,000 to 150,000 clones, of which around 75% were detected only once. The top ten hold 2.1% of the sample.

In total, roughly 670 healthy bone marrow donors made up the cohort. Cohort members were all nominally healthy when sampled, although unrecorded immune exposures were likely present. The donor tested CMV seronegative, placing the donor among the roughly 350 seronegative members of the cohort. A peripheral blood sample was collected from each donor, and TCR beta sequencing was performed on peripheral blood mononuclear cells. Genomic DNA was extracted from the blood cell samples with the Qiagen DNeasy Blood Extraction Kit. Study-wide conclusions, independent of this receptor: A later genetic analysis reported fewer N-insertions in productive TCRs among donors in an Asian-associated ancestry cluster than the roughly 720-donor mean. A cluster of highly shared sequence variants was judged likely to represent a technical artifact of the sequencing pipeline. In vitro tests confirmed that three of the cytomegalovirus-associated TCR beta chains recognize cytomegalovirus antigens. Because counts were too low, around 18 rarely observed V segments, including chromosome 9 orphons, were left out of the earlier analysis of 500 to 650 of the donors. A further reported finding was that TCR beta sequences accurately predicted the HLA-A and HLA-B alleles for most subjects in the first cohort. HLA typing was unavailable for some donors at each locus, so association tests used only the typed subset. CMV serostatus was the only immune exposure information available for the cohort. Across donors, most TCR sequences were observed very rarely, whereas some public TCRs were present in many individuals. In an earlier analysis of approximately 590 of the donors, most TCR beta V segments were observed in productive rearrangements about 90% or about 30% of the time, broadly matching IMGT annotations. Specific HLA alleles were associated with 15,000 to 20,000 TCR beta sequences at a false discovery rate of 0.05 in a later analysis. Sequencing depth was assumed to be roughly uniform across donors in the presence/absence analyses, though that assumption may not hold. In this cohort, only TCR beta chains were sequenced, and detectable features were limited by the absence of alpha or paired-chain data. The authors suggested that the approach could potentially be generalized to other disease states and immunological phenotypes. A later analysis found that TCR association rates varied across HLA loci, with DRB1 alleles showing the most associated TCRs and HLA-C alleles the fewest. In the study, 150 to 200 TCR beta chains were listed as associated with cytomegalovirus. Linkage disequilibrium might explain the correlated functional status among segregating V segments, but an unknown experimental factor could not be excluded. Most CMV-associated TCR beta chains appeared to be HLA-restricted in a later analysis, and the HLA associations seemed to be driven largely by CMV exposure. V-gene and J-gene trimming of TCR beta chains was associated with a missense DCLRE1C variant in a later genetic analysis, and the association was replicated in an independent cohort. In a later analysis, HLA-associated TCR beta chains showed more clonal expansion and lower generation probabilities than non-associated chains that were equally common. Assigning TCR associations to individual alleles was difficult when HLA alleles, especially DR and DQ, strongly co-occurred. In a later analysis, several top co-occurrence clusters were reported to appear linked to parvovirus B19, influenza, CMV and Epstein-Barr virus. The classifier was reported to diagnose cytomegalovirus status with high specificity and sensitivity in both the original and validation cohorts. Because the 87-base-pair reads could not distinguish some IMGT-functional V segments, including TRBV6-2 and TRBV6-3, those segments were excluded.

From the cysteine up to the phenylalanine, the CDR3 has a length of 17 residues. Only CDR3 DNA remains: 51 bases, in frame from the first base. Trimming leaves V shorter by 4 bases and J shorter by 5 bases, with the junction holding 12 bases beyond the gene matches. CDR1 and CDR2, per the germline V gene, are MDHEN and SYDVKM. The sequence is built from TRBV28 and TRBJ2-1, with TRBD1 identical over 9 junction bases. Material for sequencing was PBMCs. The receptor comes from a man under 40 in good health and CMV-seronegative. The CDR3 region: CASSSDRGGRADNEQFF. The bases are TGTGCCAGCAGTTCCGACAGGGGGGGGCGAGCGGACAATGAGCAGTTCTTC.